The clone carrying this T cell receptor beta chain was recorded only once. These data are taken from a study of blood T cells in healthy people across ages. A J-beta primer mix and a sample-barcoded 5' primer were used in a second PCR of about 6 to 12 cycles. A single record per CDR3 protein comes from TCRdb applying MiXCR to the 5' RACE reads. The sample carries about 1.5 million distinct CDR3 sequences, 40% to 45% recorded once. Germline assignment: CDR1 GTSNPN and CDR2 SVGIG (reference sequence). The CDR3 runs to 14 residues. V lost 4 bases to trimming and J lost 6 bases; unmatched junction nucleotides: 8. Healthy Caucasian individuals from Russia aged about 6 to 95 served as donors. Donors gave roughly 10 milliliters of peripheral blood apiece. Each sample yielded at least 5 micrograms of PBMC total RNA.

Material: blood. The clonotype originates from a woman between 18 and 29 years old in good health. V gene TRBV30 combines with J gene TRBJ1-5; 8 positions agree with TRBD1. CDR3 residues: CAWTQGRGRQPQHF. The CDR3 bases are TGTGCCTGGACCCAGGGCAGGGGGCGTCAGCCCCAGCATTTT.